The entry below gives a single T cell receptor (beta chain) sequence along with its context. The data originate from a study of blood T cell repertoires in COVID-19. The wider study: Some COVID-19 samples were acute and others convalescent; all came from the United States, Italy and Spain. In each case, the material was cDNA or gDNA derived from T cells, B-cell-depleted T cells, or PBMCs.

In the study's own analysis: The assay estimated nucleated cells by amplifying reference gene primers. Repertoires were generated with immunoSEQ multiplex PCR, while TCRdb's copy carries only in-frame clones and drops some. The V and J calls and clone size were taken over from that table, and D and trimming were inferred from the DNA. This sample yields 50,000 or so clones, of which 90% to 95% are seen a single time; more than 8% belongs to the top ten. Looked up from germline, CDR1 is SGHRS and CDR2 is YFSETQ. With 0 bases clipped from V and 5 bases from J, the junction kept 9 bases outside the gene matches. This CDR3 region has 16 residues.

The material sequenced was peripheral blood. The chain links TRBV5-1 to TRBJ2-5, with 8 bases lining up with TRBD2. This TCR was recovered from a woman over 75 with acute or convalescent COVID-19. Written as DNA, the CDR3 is TGCGCCAGCAGCTTGGCCCCAGCGGGAGTCGGGGAGACCCAGTACTTC. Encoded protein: CASSLAPAGVGETQYF.